The 7 T cell receptor beta chains presented below share a single source sample, sequenced in a study of CD4 T cells in relation to SARS-CoV-2 and coronaviruses. CD4+ T cells from unexposed donors were obtained before the COVID-19 pandemic (2011-2018). Sequencing used immunoSEQ multiplex PCR; TCRdb keeps in-frame clones, though not all of them. This table holds around 69,000 clones, 94% found once. The source material was naive CD4+ T cells from PBMCs. Subset here: naive CD4+ T cells isolated by negative enrichment. The receptors derive from a human donor in good health.

The rearrangement links TRBV7-6 to TRBJ2-2, with 11 bases lining up with TRBD2. V was clipped by 6 bases and J by 7 bases; unmatched bases: 10. Per the germline V gene, CDR1 is SGHVS and CDR2 is FNYEAQ. The CDR3 is 16 amino acids. The CDR3 sequence is CASRLPLAGGIGELFF. Here the CDR3 DNA reads TGTGCCAGCAGGCTACCCCTAGCGGGAGGTATCGGGGAGCTGTTTTTT.

V usage is TRBV29-1 and J usage is TRBJ2-7; TRBD1 matches 10 bases. V shed 7 bases and J 4 bases; nucleotides not matched to a gene: 7. CDR1 is SQVTM, CDR2 ANQGSEA, per germline. This CDR3 contains 13 residues. The CDR3 DNA reads TGCAGCGGCGCTGACAGGGGGCGGTACGAGCAGTACTTC. Translation gives CSGADRGRYEQYF.

This chain links TRBV27 with TRBJ2-1; D gene ambiguous. Germline values: CDR1 MNHEY, CDR2 SMNVEV (reference sequence). The CDR3 loop spans 13 amino acids. V dropped 4 bases and J dropped 4 bases, with 8 bases sitting between them. CDR3 sequence: CASSSYQYNEQFF. CDR3 DNA: TGTGCCAGCAGTTCCTACCAATACAATGAGCAGTTCTTC.

The chain carries TRBV27 and TRBJ1-6; D not resolved. CDR1 and CDR2 from the germline V gene are MNHEY and SMNVEV (reference sequence). V was clipped by 4 bases and J by 6 bases, with 10 bases between them. The CDR3 covers 14 residues. Here the CDR3 DNA reads TGTGCCAGCAGTTATAGGATACCTAATTCACCCCTCCACTTT. As protein: CASSYRIPNSPLHF.

The chain carries TRBV27 and TRBJ2-1; 9 bases are shared with TRBD2. The ends lost 3 bases at V and 5 bases at J; junction bases unmatched: 11. The V gene's germline CDR1 is MNHEY and CDR2 SMNVEV (reference sequence). This CDR3 has 17 residues. The CDR3 coding sequence is TGTGCCAGCAGTTTTCTATCCGGGACTAGCAGAAACAATGAGCAGTTCTTC. It yields the protein CASSFLSGTSRNNEQFF.

This chain uses TRBV18 with TRBJ1-6, with 9 nucleotides matching TRBD1. In germline, CDR1 is KGHSH, CDR2 LQKENI. This CDR3 has 15 amino acids. With V trimmed by 1 base and J by 9 bases, 4 bases remained unmatched. CDR3: CASSPLGQGLSPLHF. As DNA, the CDR3 is TGTGCCAGCTCACCACTTGGACAGGGGCTTTCACCCCTCCACTTT.

The chain recombines TRBV7-9 with TRBJ2-6; no clear D gene. The germline V gene encodes CDR1 SEHNR and CDR2 FQNEAQ (reference sequence). With 4 bases removed from V and 0 bases from J, the gap between germline ends came to 10 bases. This CDR3 has 16 residues. In DNA form, the CDR3 reads TGTGCCAGCAGCTCCCAGACTGTCTCTGGGGCCAACGTCCTGACTTTC. Its translation is CASSSQTVSGANVLTF.